This TCR beta chain was retrieved from a study of HIV-infected patients and healthy controls. Ten or more counts support this clonotype. About 500 ng RNA was reverse transcribed with alpha and beta constant-region primers. Alpha and beta chain libraries were made separately by chain-specific third strand synthesis with multiplexing indices. One primer pair amplified all rearrangements per chain; each cDNA got molecular barcodes. One entry per CDR3 protein, called by TCRdb with MiXCR from the 5' RACE reads. The sample shows 15,000 or so distinct CDR3 sequences, 9.4% of them seen only once. The V end lost 5 bases, the J end lost 2 bases, and 13 bases lay between the germline ends. Germline V lookup: CDR1 LGHNA, CDR2 YNFKEQ. The CDR3 contains 15 residues. Whole blood was used without fractionation, so all unsorted peripheral T cells were included.

The sequencing sample was made of blood. The receptor's source is an adult in good health. This chain links TRBV4-2 with TRBJ1-5, with TRBD1 as a possible D gene (6 bases). CDR3 nucleotides: TGTGCCAGCAGCTCGGGGGGGGCCGGCAATCAGCCCCAGCATTTT. Amino acid sequence: CASSSGGAGNQPQHF.